One and the same sample provided the 25 T cell receptor beta chains below, sequenced in a study of blood T cell repertoires in COVID-19. The table came from immunoSEQ multiplex PCR; TCRdb's copy has only in-frame clones and leaves some out. The sample has about 210,000 clones, about 85% seen once. Specimen: peripheral blood. These receptor sequences come from a woman of 80 years or more with acute or convalescent COVID-19.

This chain uses TRBV27 with TRBJ1-1; 9 bases match TRBD1. This CDR3 is built from 16 residues. The V gene end was trimmed by 4 bases and the J gene end by 1 base; junction bases not matched to a gene: 7. Germline V gene data show CDR1 as MNHEY and CDR2 as SMNVEV (reference sequence). The CDR3 DNA follows: TGTGCCAGCAGTTCCATCCAGGGACAGGGGAACACTGAAGCTTTCTTT. This sequence encodes CASSSIQGQGNTEAFF.

A note on this clone: The junction departs from germline at one end; a sequencing error may be responsible. The rearrangement uses TRBV7-7 and TRBJ2-3; 9 bases match TRBD1. CDR3 length: 19 residues. Germline V gene sequence: CDR1 SSHAT, CDR2 FNYEAQ (reference sequence). The CDR3 region is CASSFQHPGQGDHTDTQYF. CDR3 bases: TGTGCTAGCAGCTTCCAGCATCCGGGACAGGGCGACCACACAGATACGCAGTATTTT. Complete variable domain (other parts from reference TRBV7-7 and TRBJ2-3): GAGVSQSPRYKVTKRGQDVTLRCDPISSHATLYWYQQALGQGPEFLTYFNYEAQPDKSGLPSDRFSAERPEGSISTLTIQRTEQRDSAMYRCASSFQHPGQGDHTDTQYFGPGTRLTVL.

The chain carries TRBV24-1 and TRBJ2-3; 8 bases are a match to TRBD1. CDR3 size: 16 residues. The V and J ends lost 3 bases and 0 bases, in that order; junction bases with no gene match: 4. Germline V lookup: CDR1 KGHDR, CDR2 SFDVKD. CDR3 amino acids: CATSDGQGLSTDTQYF. CDR3 sequence (DNA): TGTGCCACCAGTGATGGACAGGGTCTGAGCACAGATACGCAGTATTTT.

The table lists this clone with a count of one. The gene calls are TRBV2 and TRBJ2-7, with TRBD1 matching 8 bases. CDR3 length equals 13 residues. Trimming removed 8 bases from V and 3 bases from J; junction bases left unmatched: 6. Germline CDR1 reads SNHLY; CDR2 reads FYNNEI. CDR3 loop: CASDPDRGYEQYF. CDR3 bases: TGTGCCAGCGACCCCGACAGGGGCTACGAGCAGTACTTC.

The CDR3, as DNA: TGTGCCAGCAGCCAAGAAGAAGGGCTAGCGGGAGCCTCAGATACGCAGTATTTT. Translated: CASSQEEGLAGASDTQYF. The V and J genes are TRBV3-1 (or the pseudogene TRBV3-2) and TRBJ2-3; 10 nucleotides agree with TRBD2. J was trimmed by 4 bases and V by 0 bases; bases with no gene match: 10. The germline gives CDR1 LGHDT, CDR2 YNNKEL (reference sequence). This CDR3 region has 18 residues.

V usage is TRBV7-9 and J usage is TRBJ1-1; 8 bases align to TRBD1. With V trimmed by 6 bases and J by 1 base, 7 bases remained unmatched. The V gene's germline CDR1 is SEHNR and CDR2 FQNEAQ (reference sequence). The CDR3 is 15 residues long. The CDR3 reads CASSYAGGPNTEAFF. CDR3 DNA: TGTGCCAGCAGTTATGCAGGGGGCCCGAACACTGAAGCTTTCTTT.

The chain employs TRBV28 and TRBJ1-4; possible D gene TRBD1, 5 bases. Germline V gene lookup returns CDR1 MDHEN and CDR2 SYDVKM. The V end was cut by 6 bases, the J end by 5 bases, with 19 bases between. The CDR3 has 16 amino acids. The CDR3 protein is CASSRYRPQGNEKLFF. The CDR3 nucleotides read TGTGCCAGCAGCCGCTACAGGCCTCAGGGAAATGAAAAACTGTTTTTT. The complete variable domain, with remaining parts taken from reference TRBV28 and TRBJ1-4, reads DVKVTQSSRYLVKRTGEKVFLECVQDMDHENMFWYRQDPGLGLRLIYFSYDVKMKEKGDIPEGYSVSREKKERFSLILESASTNQTSMYLCASSRYRPQGNEKLFFGSGTQLSVL.

The table lists this clone with a few counts. This rearrangement joins TRBV4-3 to TRBJ2-1; 9 nucleotides align to TRBD2. Germline lookup yields CDR1 LGHNA and CDR2 YSLEER. This CDR3 contains 16 residues. The ends lost 4 bases at V and 4 bases at J; junction bases unmatched: 8. The CDR3 spells CASSLQPSGAYNEQFF. For the CDR3, the DNA is TGCGCCAGCAGCCTCCAACCTAGCGGGGCATACAATGAGCAGTTCTTC.

The J gene is TRBJ2-3, the V gene TRBV6-1; 11 bases match TRBD2. V lost 2 bases and J lost 4; bases outside the gene matches: 5. The germline V gene has CDR1 MNHNS and CDR2 SASEGT. The CDR3 length is 16 residues. CDR3 region: CASSELAGGGADTQYF. CDR3 bases: TGTGCCAGCAGTGAACTAGCGGGAGGAGGTGCAGATACGCAGTATTTT.

The chain couples TRBV19 to TRBJ2-2, with a weak D call TRBD2 (5 bases). The germline V gene has CDR1 LNHDA and CDR2 SQIVND (reference sequence). Trimming pared 7 bases from V and 5 bases from J, leaving 14 bases between. CDR3 size: 14 residues. In nucleotides, the CDR3 is TGTGCCAGTACACGGCTTGGAGGAACCGGGGAGCTGTTTTTT. Translation gives CASTRLGGTGELFF.

This chain joins TRBV19 and TRBJ1-2; D unclear. The CDR3 length is 12 residues. The V end was cut by 3 bases, the J end by 5 bases, with 7 bases between. CDR1 is LNHDA and CDR2 is SQIVND in the germline V gene (reference sequence). CDR3 loop: CASSMYEYGYTF. The DNA of the CDR3 is TGTGCCAGTAGTATGTACGAGTATGGCTACACCTTC.

The chain is built from TRBV19 and TRBJ2-1; TRBD1 matches 9 bases. The CDR3 extends over 17 amino acids. V gave up 5 bases and J gave up 8 bases; unmatched junction bases: 16. CDR1 is LNHDA and CDR2 is SQIVND in the germline V gene (reference sequence). The CDR3 region has the DNA TGTGCCAGTAGTGAGGCCCGGGACAGGGTTTCGGGCGATGAGCAGTTCTTC. This sequence encodes CASSEARDRVSGDEQFF.

The V and J genes are TRBV4-1 and TRBJ2-1, with TRBD1 identical over 7 bases. The trim removed 8 bases at V and 9 bases at J, leaving 16 bases unmatched. The CDR3 consists of 15 residues. Germline V gives CDR1 MGHRA, CDR2 YSYEKL. CDR3 loop: CASANASLGGGEQFF. In nucleotides, the CDR3 is TGCGCCAGCGCAAACGCGAGCCTAGGGGGCGGTGAGCAGTTCTTC.

V is TRBV6-5 and J is TRBJ2-1; possible D gene TRBD2, 6 bases. Per germline, CDR1 MNHEY and CDR2 SVGAGI. The CDR3 contains 12 residues. The V end lost 0 bases, the J end lost 9 bases, and 6 bases lay between the germline ends. CDR3 in DNA: TGTGCCAGCAGTTACTCCGGGGGTGAGCAGTTCTTC. Its translation is CASSYSGGEQFF.

This clone was recorded only once. The rearrangement joins TRBV7-9 to TRBJ2-1, with 10 bases identical to TRBD2. CDR1 and CDR2 from the germline V gene are SEHNR and FQNEAQ (reference sequence). The V and J ends lost 6 bases and 7 bases, in that order; junction bases with no gene match: 15. CDR3 length equals 17 residues. The CDR3 DNA sequence: TGTGCCAGCAGATCCGGGACTAGCGTTGGAGATGTGAATGAGCAGTTCTTC. Protein product: CASRSGTSVGDVNEQFF.

The chain is built from TRBV10-3 and TRBJ2-2; 7 bases are a match to TRBD2. The CDR3 is made up of 15 amino acids. CDR1 is ENHRY and CDR2 is SYGVKD in the germline V gene. The V and J ends lost 6 bases and 5 bases, in that order; junction bases with no gene match: 9. CDR3 nucleotide sequence: TGTGCCATCAGCCCCCAGCGGGATGGGACCGGGGAGCTGTTTTTT. Amino acid sequence: CAISPQRDGTGELFF.

CDR3 bases: TGTGCCAGCAGCTTTCCGGGACTAGGGGACAATGAGCAGTTCTTC. It codes for CASSFPGLGDNEQFF. This rearrangement joins TRBV28 to TRBJ2-1; 8 nucleotides align to TRBD2. Unmatched junction bases numbered 9, after V lost 6 bases and J lost 5 bases. This CDR3 spans 15 amino acids. The germline V gene has CDR1 MDHEN and CDR2 SYDVKM.

The chain combines TRBV5-8 with TRBJ2-7; D uncertain. CDR3 length: 16 residues. The V gene lost 0 bases and the J gene lost 0 bases, with 13 bases spanning the gap. The germline CDR1 and CDR2 sequences are SGHTS and YDEGEE. The CDR3, as DNA: TGTGCCAGCAGCTTGGGTTTGACTTTGAGCTCCTACGAGCAGTACTTC. Residues: CASSLGLTLSSYEQYF.

CDR3 nucleotides: TGCGCCAGCAGCTCTGGCTCTAGCGGGAATTCCGGGGAGCTGTTTTTT. This codes for CASSSGSSGNSGELFF. V is TRBV5-1 and J is TRBJ2-2; TRBD2 aligns across 9 bases. V lost 3 bases to trimming and J lost 6 bases; unmatched junction nucleotides: 9. The CDR3 covers 16 residues. Germline V CDR1 and CDR2: SGHRS, YFSETQ.

V gene TRBV7-9 combines with J gene TRBJ2-7; 8 positions match TRBD1. CDR3 length equals 14 residues. CDR1 and CDR2 from the germline V gene are SEHNR and FQNEAQ (reference sequence). V dropped 7 bases and J dropped 4; count of bases not matched to a gene: 9. CDR3 in amino acids: CASTAGGILYEQYF. The DNA for the CDR3 is TGTGCCAGCACCGCAGGGGGCATCTTGTACGAGCAGTACTTC.

V and J are TRBV5-4 and TRBJ2-1; 8 bases align to TRBD2. V was clipped by 2 bases and J by 0 bases; unmatched bases: 10. Per the germline V gene, CDR1 is SGHNT and CDR2 is YYREEE (reference sequence). The CDR3 is 18 amino acids. CDR3 amino acids: CASSFAIAGPGSYNEQFF. CDR3 bases: TGTGCCAGCAGCTTCGCGATAGCGGGGCCGGGCTCCTACAATGAGCAGTTCTTC.

The rearrangement uses TRBV2 and TRBJ2-7; D remains unclear. The V gene lost 3 bases and the J gene lost 6 bases, with 18 bases spanning the gap. The germline V gene encodes CDR1 SNHLY and CDR2 FYNNEI. The CDR3 extends over 15 amino acids. The chain's CDR3 is CASSDWAFPESEQYF. For the CDR3, the DNA is TGTGCCAGCAGTGATTGGGCCTTCCCAGAGAGCGAGCAGTACTTC.

As to this clone: Other DNA sequences within the sample encode an identical CDR3. The chain is built from TRBV9 and TRBJ2-5, with 9 bases lining up with TRBD2. Germline-derived CDR1 and CDR2 are SGDLS and YYNGEE. This CDR3 region has 16 residues. V dropped 0 bases and J dropped 2; count of bases not matched to a gene: 5. The CDR3: CASSVGLAGRQETQYF. The CDR3, as DNA: TGTGCCAGCAGCGTAGGCCTAGCGGGAAGGCAAGAGACCCAGTACTTC.

The rearrangement links TRBV10-3 to TRBJ2-7; 7 positions match TRBD2. The V gene's germline CDR1 is ENHRY and CDR2 SYGVKD. The CDR3 extends over 13 amino acids. The V gene end was trimmed by 9 bases and the J gene end by 1 base; junction bases not matched to a gene: 6. CDR3 sequence (DNA): TGTGCCATTTGTCGGGAGGATTCCTACGAGCAGTACTTC. It specifies CAICREDSYEQYF.

The rearrangement links TRBV9 to TRBJ2-4; 12 bases fit TRBD1. CDR3 length: 15 residues. The germline gives CDR1 SGDLS, CDR2 YYNGEE. The junction had 8 bases not matched to a gene; V was cut back by 4 bases and J by 9 bases. The CDR3: CASSPAGQGASIQYF. CDR3 nucleotides: TGTGCCAGCAGCCCAGCGGGACAGGGGGCGAGCATTCAGTACTTC.